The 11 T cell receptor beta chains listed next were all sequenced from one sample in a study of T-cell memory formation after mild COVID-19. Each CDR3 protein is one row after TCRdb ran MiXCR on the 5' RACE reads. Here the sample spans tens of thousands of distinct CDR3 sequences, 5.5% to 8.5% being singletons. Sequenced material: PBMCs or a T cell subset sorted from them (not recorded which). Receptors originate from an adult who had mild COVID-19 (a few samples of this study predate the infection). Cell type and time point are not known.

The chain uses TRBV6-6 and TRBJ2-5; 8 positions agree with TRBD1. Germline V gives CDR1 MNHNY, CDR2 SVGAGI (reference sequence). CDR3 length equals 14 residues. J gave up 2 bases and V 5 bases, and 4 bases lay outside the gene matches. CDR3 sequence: CASSPTGGQETQYF. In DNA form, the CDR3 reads TGTGCCAGCAGTCCAACAGGGGGACAAGAGACCCAGTACTTC.

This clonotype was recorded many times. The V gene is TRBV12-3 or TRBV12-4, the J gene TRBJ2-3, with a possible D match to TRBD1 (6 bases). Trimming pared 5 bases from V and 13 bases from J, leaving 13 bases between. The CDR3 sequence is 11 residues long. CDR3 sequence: CASSTGPRKYF. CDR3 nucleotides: TGTGCCAGCAGTACAGGGCCGAGGAAGTATTTT.

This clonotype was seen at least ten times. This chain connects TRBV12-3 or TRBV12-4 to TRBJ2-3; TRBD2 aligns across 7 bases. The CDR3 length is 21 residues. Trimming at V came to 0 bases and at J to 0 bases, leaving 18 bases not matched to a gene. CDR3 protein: CASSLAAWASGADTSTDTQYF. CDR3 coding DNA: TGTGCCAGCAGTTTAGCCGCTTGGGCTAGCGGAGCAGATACTAGCACAGATACGCAGTATTTT.

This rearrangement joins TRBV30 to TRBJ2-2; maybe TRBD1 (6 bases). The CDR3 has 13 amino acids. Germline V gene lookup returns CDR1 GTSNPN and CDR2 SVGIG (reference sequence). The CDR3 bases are TGTGCTCGGGGACACTTTAGGGCCGGGGAGCTGTTTTTT. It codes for CARGHFRAGELFF.

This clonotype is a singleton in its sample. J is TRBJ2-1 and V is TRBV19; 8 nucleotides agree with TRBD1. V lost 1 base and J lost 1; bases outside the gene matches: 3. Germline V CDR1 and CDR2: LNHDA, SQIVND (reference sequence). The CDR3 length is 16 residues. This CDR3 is CASSIGGTGSYNEQFF. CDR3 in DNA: TGTGCCAGTAGTATAGGGGGGACAGGTTCCTACAATGAGCAGTTCTTC.

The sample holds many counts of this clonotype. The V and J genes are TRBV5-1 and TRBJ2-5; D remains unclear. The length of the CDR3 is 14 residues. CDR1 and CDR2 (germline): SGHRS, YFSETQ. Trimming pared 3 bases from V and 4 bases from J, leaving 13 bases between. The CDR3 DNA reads TGCGCCAGCAGCTCGGGCGGAGAAGTAGAGACCCAGTACTTC. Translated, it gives CASSSGGEVETQYF.

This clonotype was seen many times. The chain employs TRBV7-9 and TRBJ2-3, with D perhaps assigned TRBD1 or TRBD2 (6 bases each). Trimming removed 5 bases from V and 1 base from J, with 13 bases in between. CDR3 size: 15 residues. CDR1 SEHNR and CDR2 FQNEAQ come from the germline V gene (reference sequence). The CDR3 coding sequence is TGTGCCAGCAGCATACGTCGGGGGCGCACAGATACGCAGTATTTT. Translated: CASSIRRGRTDTQYF. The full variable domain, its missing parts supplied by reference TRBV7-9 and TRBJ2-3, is DTGVSQNPRHKITKRGQNVTFRCDPISEHNRLYWYRQTLGQGPEFLTYFQNEAQLEKSRLLSDRFSAERPKGSFSTLEIQRTEQGDSAMYLCASSIRRGRTDTQYFGPGTRLTVL.

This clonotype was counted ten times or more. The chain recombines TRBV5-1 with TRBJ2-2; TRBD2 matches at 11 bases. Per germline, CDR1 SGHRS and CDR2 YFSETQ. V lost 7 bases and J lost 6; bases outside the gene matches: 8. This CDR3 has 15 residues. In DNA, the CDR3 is TGCGCCAGCCGCGTTACTAGCGGGAGTGCCGGGGAGCTGTTTTTT. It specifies CASRVTSGSAGELFF.

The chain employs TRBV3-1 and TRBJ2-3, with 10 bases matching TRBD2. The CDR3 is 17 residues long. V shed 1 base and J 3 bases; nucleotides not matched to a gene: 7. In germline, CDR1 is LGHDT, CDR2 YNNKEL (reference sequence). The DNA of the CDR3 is TGTGCCAGCAGCCAAGGTACTTGGACTAGCGGTACAGATACGCAGTATTTT. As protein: CASSQGTWTSGTDTQYF.

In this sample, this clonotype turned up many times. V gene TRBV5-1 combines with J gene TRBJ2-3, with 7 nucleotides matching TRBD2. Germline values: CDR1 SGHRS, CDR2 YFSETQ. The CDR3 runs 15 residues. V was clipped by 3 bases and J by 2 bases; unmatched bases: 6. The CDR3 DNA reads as TGCGCCAGCAGCTCGCGGGAGCCCTACACAGATACGCAGTATTTT. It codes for CASSSREPYTDTQYF.

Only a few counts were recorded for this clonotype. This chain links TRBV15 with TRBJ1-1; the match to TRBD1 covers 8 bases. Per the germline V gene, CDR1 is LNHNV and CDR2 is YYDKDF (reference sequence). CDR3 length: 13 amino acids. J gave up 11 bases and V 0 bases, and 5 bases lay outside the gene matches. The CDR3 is CATSRDRQGKAFF. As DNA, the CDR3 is TGTGCCACCAGCAGAGATCGACAGGGGAAGGCTTTCTTT. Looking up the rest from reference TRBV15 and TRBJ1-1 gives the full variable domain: DAMVIQNPRYQVTQFGKPVTLSCSQTLNHNVMYWYQQKSSQAPKLLFHYYDKDFNNEADTPDNFQSRRPNTSFCFLDIRSPGLGDTAMYLCATSRDRQGKAFFGQGTRLTVV.